This record concerns one TCR beta chain sequence. Its antigen is still unknown. Base qualities were left out, and no much larger clone turns up one base away. V is cut by 0 bases and J by 0 bases, and the space between the germline ends is 15 bases. Reading the germline V gene gives CDR1 MGHRA and CDR2 YSYEKL. The cysteine opens and the phenylalanine closes a CDR3 of 18 amino acids. The DNA shown is the 54-base CDR3, in frame from base 1. This sample is part of a study of blood T cell repertoires in COVID-19 (dated by TCRdb to 2020 to 2022). For context, the study as a whole: Collaborator samples came from the United States, Italy and Spain and covered acute and convalescent phases of COVID-19. The samples were drawn from two sources: the first 160 participants of the ongoing ImmuneRACE study, and approximately 1,300 subjects contributed by 6 global collaborators. Deeply sampled blood TCRbeta repertoires from subjects exposed to, actively infected with, or recovered from COVID-19 were included in the dataset. The prospective study material was composed of cDNA or gDNA derived from T cells, B-cell-depleted T cells, or PBMCs. Where available, HLA class I and class II types were taken from metadata supplied by the sample provider and were not determined by assay-based typing. The repertoires were released in a freely available public database meant as a resource for research on the immune response to SARS-CoV-2. The sample metadata nearly always contained a de-identified subject ID, COVID-19 status, age in years and sex. Summary of the overall study and its limitations: The amount of clinical and demographic metadata varied by source and participant and was provided uncurated.

Each collaborating institution followed its own protocols to collect whole blood in K2EDTA tubes. For TCRbeta analysis, collaborators shipped samples as frozen whole blood, isolated PBMCs, or DNA extracted from either of those sample types. TCRbeta CDR3 regions were amplified from genomic DNA using the immunoSEQ Assay, a bias-controlled multiplex PCR. Per the authors' processing: Nucleated cell counts per sample were estimated from amplification of reference gene primers within the assay. Sequence reads were collapsed and filtered to measure the absolute abundance of every unique TCRbeta CDR3 rearrangement. For each sample, productive Simpson clonality was calculated by taking the square root of Simpson's diversity index across productive rearrangements. As stored in TCRdb, this immuneACCESS dataset retains in-frame rearrangements with V and J assigned. A fraction of the clones does not appear; measured against another copy, unresolved V genes explain less than half of the discrepancy, and the remainder lacks a known reason. That table gives V, J and clone size, and the DNA gave D and trimming. The sample data list about 130,000 clones, and approximately 80% of these were observed just once. The ten most abundant clones make up about 39% of the sample.

Material for sequencing was peripheral blood. Recombination connected TRBV4-1 to TRBJ2-4; possibly the D gene is TRBD1, per 6 matching bases. The clonotype originates from a man aged 40-50 years with active or convalescent COVID-19. The DNA sequence reads TGCGCCAGCAGCCAAGATTCGGTGGACAGACTAGCCAAAAACATTCAGTACTTC. Its coded protein is CASSQDSVDRLAKNIQYF.